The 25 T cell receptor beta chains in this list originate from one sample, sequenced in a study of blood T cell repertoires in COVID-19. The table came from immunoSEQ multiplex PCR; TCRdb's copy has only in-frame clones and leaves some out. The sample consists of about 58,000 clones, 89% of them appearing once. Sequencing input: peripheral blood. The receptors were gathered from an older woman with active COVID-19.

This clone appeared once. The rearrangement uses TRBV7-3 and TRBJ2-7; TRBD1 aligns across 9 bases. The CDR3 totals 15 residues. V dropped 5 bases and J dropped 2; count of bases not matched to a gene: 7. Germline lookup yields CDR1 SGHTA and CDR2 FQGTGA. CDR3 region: CASSPSGTGPYEQYF. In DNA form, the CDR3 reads TGTGCCAGCAGCCCCTCGGGGACAGGGCCCTACGAGCAGTACTTC.

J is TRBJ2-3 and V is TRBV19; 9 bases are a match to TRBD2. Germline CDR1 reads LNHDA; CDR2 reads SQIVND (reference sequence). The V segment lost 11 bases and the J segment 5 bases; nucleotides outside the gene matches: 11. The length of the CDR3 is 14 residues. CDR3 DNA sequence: TGTGCCTCGGCGGGGGGGCCGGGGGGAGATACGCAGTATTTT. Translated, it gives CASAGGPGGDTQYF.

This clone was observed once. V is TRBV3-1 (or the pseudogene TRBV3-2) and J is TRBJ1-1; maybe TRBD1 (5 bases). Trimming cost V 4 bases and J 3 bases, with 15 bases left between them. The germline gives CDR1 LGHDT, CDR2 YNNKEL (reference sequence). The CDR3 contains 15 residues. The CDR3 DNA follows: TGTGCCAGCAGCCGCGACAGAACCCGAGACACTGAAGCTTTCTTT. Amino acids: CASSRDRTRDTEAFF.

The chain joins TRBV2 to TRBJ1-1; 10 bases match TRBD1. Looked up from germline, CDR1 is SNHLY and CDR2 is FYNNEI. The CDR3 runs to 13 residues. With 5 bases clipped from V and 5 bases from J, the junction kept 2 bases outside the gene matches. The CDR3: CASSPDRGTEAFF. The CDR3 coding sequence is TGTGCCAGCAGTCCGGACAGGGGGACTGAAGCTTTCTTT.

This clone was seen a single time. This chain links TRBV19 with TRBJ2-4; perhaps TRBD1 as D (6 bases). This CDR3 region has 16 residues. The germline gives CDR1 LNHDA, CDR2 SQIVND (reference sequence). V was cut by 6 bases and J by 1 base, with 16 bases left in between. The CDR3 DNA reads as TGTGCCAGTAGAAAGGGGACACCCCTGGCCAAAAACATTCAGTACTTC. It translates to CASRKGTPLAKNIQYF. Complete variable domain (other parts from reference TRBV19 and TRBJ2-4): DGGITQSPKYLFRKEGQNVTLSCEQNLNHDAMYWYRQDPGQGLRLIYYSQIVNDFQKGDIAEGYSVSREKKESFPLTVTSAQKNPTAFYLCASRKGTPLAKNIQYFGAGTRLSVL.

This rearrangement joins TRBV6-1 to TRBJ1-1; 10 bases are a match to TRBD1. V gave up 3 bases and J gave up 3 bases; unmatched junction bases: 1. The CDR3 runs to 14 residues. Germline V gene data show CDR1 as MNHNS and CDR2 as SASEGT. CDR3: CASSEDRGDTEAFF. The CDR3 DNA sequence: TGTGCCAGCAGTGAGGACAGGGGGGACACTGAAGCTTTCTTT.

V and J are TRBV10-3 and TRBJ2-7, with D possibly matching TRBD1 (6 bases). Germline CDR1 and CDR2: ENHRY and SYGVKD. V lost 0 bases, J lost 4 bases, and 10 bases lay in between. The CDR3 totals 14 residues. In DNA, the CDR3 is TGTGCCATCAGTGAGTCTTACAGGGAGTACGAGCAGTACTTC. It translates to CAISESYREYEQYF.

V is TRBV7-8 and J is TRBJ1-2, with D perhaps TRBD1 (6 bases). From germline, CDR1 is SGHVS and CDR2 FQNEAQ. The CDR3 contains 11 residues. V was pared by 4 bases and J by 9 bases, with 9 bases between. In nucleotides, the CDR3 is TGTGCCAGCAGCTCGACAGGTAGCTACACCTTC. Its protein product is CASSSTGSYTF.

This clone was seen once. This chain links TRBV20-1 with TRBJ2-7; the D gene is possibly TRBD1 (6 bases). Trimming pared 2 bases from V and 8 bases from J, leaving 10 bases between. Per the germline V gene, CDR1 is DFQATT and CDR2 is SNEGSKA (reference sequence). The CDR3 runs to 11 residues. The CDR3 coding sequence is TGCAGTGCTAGACAACAGGGAAAGCAGTACTTC. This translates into CSARQQGKQYF.

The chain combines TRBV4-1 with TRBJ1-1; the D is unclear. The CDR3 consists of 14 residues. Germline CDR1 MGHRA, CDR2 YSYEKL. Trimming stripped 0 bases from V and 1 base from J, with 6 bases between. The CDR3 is CASSQETANTEAFF. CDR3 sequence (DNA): TGCGCCAGCAGCCAAGAAACAGCGAACACTGAAGCTTTCTTT.

CDR3: CASSVGLQNTEAFF. CDR3 bases: TGTGCCAGCAGCGTAGGGCTTCAGAACACTGAAGCTTTCTTT. The rearrangement joins TRBV9 to TRBJ1-1; D uncertain. The V gene's germline CDR1 is SGDLS and CDR2 YYNGEE. This CDR3 has 14 residues. V lost 0 bases to trimming and J lost 1 base, with 7 bases between them.

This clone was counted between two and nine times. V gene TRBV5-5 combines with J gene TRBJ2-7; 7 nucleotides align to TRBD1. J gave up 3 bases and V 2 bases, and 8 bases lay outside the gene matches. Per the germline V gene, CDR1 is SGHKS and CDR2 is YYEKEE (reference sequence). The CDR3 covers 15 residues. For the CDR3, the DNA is TGTGCCAGCAGCTTCTGGGACAGAAGCCTCTACGAGCAGTACTTC. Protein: CASSFWDRSLYEQYF.

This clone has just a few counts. CDR3: CASSSGQPLKDTQYF. In DNA form, the CDR3 reads TGTGCCAGCAGCTCGGGACAGCCCTTAAAGGATACGCAGTATTTT. The V call is TRBV7-9, the J call TRBJ2-3, with TRBD1 matching over 7 bases. This CDR3 region has 15 residues. V shed 4 bases and J 6 bases; nucleotides not matched to a gene: 10. Germline loops: CDR1 SEHNR, CDR2 FQNEAQ (reference sequence).

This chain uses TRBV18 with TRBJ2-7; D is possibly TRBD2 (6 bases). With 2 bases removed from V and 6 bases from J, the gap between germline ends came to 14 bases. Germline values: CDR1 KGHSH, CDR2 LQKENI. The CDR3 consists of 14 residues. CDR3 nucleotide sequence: TGTGCCAGCTCACCAAGGACGGACGGGGGCGAGCAGTACTTC. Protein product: CASSPRTDGGEQYF.

CDR3 nucleotides: TGTGCCAGCTCACAAACAGGGGGGAACACCTACAATGAGCAGTTCTTC. It yields the protein CASSQTGGNTYNEQFF. This chain uses TRBV18 with TRBJ2-1, with 8 bases aligning to TRBD1. This CDR3 is built from 16 residues. V dropped 4 bases and J dropped 2; count of bases not matched to a gene: 7. Per the germline V gene, CDR1 is KGHSH and CDR2 is LQKENI.

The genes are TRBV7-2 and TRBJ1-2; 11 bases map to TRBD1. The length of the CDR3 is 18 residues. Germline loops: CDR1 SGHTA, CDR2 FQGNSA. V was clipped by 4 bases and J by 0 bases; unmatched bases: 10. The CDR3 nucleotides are TGTGCCAGCAGCTCCGGGACAGGGGGGCACACCGCTAACTATGGCTACACCTTC. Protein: CASSSGTGGHTANYGYTF.

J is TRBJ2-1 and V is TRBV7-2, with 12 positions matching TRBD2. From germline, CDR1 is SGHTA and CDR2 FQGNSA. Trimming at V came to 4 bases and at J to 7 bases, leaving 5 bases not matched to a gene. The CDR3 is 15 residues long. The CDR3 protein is CASSSSGGAGNEQFF. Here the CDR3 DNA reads TGTGCCAGCAGCTCTAGCGGGGGGGCCGGGAATGAGCAGTTCTTC.

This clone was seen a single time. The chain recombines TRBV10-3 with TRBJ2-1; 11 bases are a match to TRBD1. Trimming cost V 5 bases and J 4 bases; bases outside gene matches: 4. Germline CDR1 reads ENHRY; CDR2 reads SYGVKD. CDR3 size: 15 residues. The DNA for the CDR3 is TGTGCCATCAGTCCGGGACAGGGGGTATACAATGAGCAGTTCTTC. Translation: CAISPGQGVYNEQFF.

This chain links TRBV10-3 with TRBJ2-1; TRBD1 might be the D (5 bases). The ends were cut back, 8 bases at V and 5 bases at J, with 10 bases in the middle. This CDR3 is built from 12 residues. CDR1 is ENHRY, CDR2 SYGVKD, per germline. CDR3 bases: TGTGCCATCGCAGGGCGGAACAATGAGCAGTTCTTC. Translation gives CAIAGRNNEQFF.

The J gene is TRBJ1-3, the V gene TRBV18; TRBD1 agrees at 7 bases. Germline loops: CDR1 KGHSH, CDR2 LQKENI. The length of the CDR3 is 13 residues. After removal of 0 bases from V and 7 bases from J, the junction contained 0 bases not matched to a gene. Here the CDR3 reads CASSPPGGNTIYF. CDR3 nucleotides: TGTGCCAGCTCACCACCAGGGGGCAACACCATATATTTT.

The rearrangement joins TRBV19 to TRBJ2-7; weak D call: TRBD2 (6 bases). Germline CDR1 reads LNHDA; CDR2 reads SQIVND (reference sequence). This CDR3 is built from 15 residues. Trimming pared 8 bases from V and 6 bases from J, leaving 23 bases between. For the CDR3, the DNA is TGTGCCAGTCCGCTCCCGGGACTGACTCGAGGCGAGCAGTACTTC. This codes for CASPLPGLTRGEQYF.

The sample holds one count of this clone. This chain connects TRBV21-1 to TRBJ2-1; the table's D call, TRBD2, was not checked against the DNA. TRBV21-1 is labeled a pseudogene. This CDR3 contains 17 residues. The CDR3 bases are TGTGCCAGCAGCAAAAGGGCTAGCGGGGGAAATAACAATGAGCAGTTCTTC. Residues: CASSKRASGGNNNEQFF.

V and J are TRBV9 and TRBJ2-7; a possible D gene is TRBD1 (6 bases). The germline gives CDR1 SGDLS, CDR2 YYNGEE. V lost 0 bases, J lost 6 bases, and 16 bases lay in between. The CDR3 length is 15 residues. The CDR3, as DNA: TGTGCCAGCAGCGTAGAAGACAGGCGTCTCGGCGAGCAGTACTTC. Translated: CASSVEDRRLGEQYF.

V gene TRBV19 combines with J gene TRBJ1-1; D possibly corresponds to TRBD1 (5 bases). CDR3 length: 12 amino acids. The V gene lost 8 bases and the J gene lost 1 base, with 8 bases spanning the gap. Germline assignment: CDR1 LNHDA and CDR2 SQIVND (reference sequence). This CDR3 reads CASSDRNTEAFF. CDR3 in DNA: TGTGCCAGTTCCGACAGGAACACTGAAGCTTTCTTT.

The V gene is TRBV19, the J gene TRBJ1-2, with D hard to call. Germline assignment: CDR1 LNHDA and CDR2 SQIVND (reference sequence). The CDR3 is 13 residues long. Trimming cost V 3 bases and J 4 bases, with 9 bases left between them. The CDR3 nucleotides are TGTGCCAGTAGTATTGGAGGGTCCTATGGCTACACCTTC. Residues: CASSIGGSYGYTF.